This T cell receptor (beta chain) was sequenced in a study of beta chain features in type 1 diabetes. As for the study in general: The examined sorted cells totaled fewer than 110,000,000 across samples. Study results and limitations: TCRB CDR3s from Type 1 diabetes patients were moderately but significantly shorter in all four CD4+ subsets. Type 1 diabetes patients had fewer VDJ junction insertions and more deletions. The naive, central memory and Treg TCRB repertoires showed an apparent similarity that was greater among patients than among healthy donors.

CDR3 length: 15 amino acids. Deletions cut 7 bases from V and 0 bases from J, with 15 bases between. Germline-derived CDR1 and CDR2 are SQVTM and ANQGSEA. Every bit of the isolated RNA underwent reverse transcription, so sequencing read expressed TCRB transcripts. Produced via immunoSEQ multiplex PCR; TCRdb's table is partial and in-frame only. This table has about 140,000 clones, approximately 13% appearing once. It was via CD45RO/CCR7/CD25/CD127/CD95/CD27 that CD4+ naive, central memory, regulatory and stem cell-like memory cells were sorted. On this clone: The antigen remains undetermined.

V and J are TRBV29-1 and TRBJ1-4; D gene unclear. The sequence was collected from a man between 18 and 29 years old with type 1 diabetes. Material: central memory CD4+ T cells from blood. The CDR3 bases are TGCAGCGCTGGTGGTTGGGGTGCAACTAATGAAAAACTGTTTTTT. It translates to CSAGGWGATNEKLFF. Filled out from reference TRBV29-1 and TRBJ1-4, the complete variable domain reads SAVISQKPSRDICQRGTSLTIQCQVDSQVTMMFWYRQQPGQSLTLIATANQGSEATYESGFVIDKFPISRPNLTFSTLTVSNMSPEDSSIYLCSAGGWGATNEKLFFGSGTQLSVL.